This entry lists 20 T cell receptor beta chains sequenced from one sample in a study of blood T cell repertoires in COVID-19. Clones were sequenced by immunoSEQ multiplex PCR, and TCRdb holds only the in-frame ones, with some missing. The profile shows almost 350,000 clones, almost 90% of them singletons. Sequences were obtained from PBMCs or T cells enriched from blood (not recorded which). The receptors stem from a woman aged 30 to 39 who had been exposed to COVID-19.

The J gene is TRBJ1-6, the V gene TRBV30; D not certain. From germline, CDR1 is GTSNPN and CDR2 SVGIG (reference sequence). V lost 0 bases and J lost 5, with 17 bases in between. This CDR3 region has 17 residues. The chain's CDR3 is CAWSVSPFGANNSPLHF. CDR3 nucleotide sequence: TGTGCCTGGAGTGTAAGTCCCTTCGGTGCCAATAATTCACCCCTCCACTTT.

V usage is TRBV28 and J usage is TRBJ2-7, with D possibly being TRBD1 (6 bases). Germline CDR1 MDHEN, CDR2 SYDVKM. V was clipped by 5 bases and J by 6 bases, with 14 bases between them. CDR3 size: 13 residues. CDR3 sequence reads: CASSPGQFPEQYF. For the CDR3, the DNA is TGTGCCAGCAGTCCAGGACAGTTCCCCGAGCAGTACTTC.

The sample holds one count of this clone. J is TRBJ2-7 and V is TRBV5-5, with 9 nucleotides matching TRBD1. Germline V lookup: CDR1 SGHKS, CDR2 YYEKEE (reference sequence). J lost 6 bases, V lost 3 bases, and 7 bases had no gene match. This CDR3 is built from 14 residues. The CDR3 coding sequence is TGTGCCAGCAGCTGGGGGACAGGGTTAGCCGAGCAGTACTTC. This sequence encodes CASSWGTGLAEQYF.

This rearrangement joins TRBV4-2 to TRBJ1-5; D possibly corresponds to TRBD1 (6 bases). The CDR3 is made up of 16 amino acids. Germline V gene lookup returns CDR1 LGHNA and CDR2 YNFKEQ. Deletions cut 4 bases from V and 2 bases from J, with 15 bases between. The CDR3 nucleotides read TGTGCCAGCAGCCCGCGAGGGGGGGGTGGCAATCAGCCCCAGCATTTT. This gives the protein CASSPRGGGGNQPQHF.

The chain combines TRBV30 with TRBJ1-4; D might be TRBD1 (6 bases). This CDR3 has 15 residues. V dropped 7 bases and J dropped 7 bases, with 22 bases sitting between them. Germline assignment: CDR1 GTSNPN and CDR2 SVGIG (reference sequence). The CDR3 sequence: CALNSGGVGVEKLFF. The DNA for the CDR3 is TGTGCCTTAAACTCGGGGGGCGTGGGGGTTGAAAAACTGTTTTTT.

The chain is built from TRBV3-1 (or the pseudogene TRBV3-2) and TRBJ2-3; 9 nucleotides line up with TRBD1. V lost 4 bases, J lost 1 base, and 0 bases stayed unmatched. The germline V gene has CDR1 LGHDT and CDR2 YNNKEL (reference sequence). This CDR3 is built from 14 residues. CDR3 bases: TGTGCCAGCAGCCGGGACAGGGGCACAGATACGCAGTATTTT. It is translated as CASSRDRGTDTQYF.

This chain uses TRBV28 with TRBJ1-1; 7 nucleotides match TRBD1. With V trimmed by 2 bases and J by 1 base, 13 bases remained unmatched. This CDR3 has 18 residues. Germline V gene data show CDR1 as MDHEN and CDR2 as SYDVKM. This chain's CDR3 is CASSLISPKQGENTEAFF. The DNA of the CDR3 is TGTGCCAGCAGTTTAATAAGTCCAAAGCAGGGGGAGAACACTGAAGCTTTCTTT.

The sample holds a few counts of this clone. The chain carries TRBV28 and TRBJ1-5; a weak D match, TRBD1 (5 bases). Per germline, CDR1 MDHEN and CDR2 SYDVKM. Trimming stripped 3 bases from V and 5 bases from J, with 14 bases between. This CDR3 is built from 15 residues. CDR3 bases: TGTGCCAGCAGTTTTCTCAGGGAAGGGGATCAGCCCCAGCATTTT. This encodes CASSFLREGDQPQHF. Filled out from reference TRBV28 and TRBJ1-5, the complete variable domain reads DVKVTQSSRYLVKRTGEKVFLECVQDMDHENMFWYRQDPGLGLRLIYFSYDVKMKEKGDIPEGYSVSREKKERFSLILESASTNQTSMYLCASSFLREGDQPQHFGDGTRLSIL.

V is TRBV11-2 and J is TRBJ1-2; 7 positions match TRBD1. CDR3 size: 16 residues. Germline values: CDR1 SGHAT, CDR2 FQNNGV. With 7 bases clipped from V and 1 base from J, the junction kept 12 bases outside the gene matches. CDR3 residues: CASTITNHRGNYGYTF. CDR3 nucleotide sequence: TGTGCCAGCACCATTACAAATCACAGGGGTAACTATGGCTACACCTTC.

This clone appeared a few times. The chain carries TRBV28 and TRBJ2-7; D is possibly TRBD2 (6 bases). V dropped 6 bases and J dropped 8 bases, with 20 bases sitting between them. Looked up from germline, CDR1 is MDHEN and CDR2 is SYDVKM. The CDR3 extends over 14 amino acids. For the CDR3, the DNA is TGTGCCAGCAGAGATAGGGCTAGCGCGTCGAAGCAGTACTTC. Encoded protein: CASRDRASASKQYF.

The chain recombines TRBV9 with TRBJ2-4; D may be TRBD1 (5 bases). Germline CDR1 and CDR2: SGDLS and YYNGEE. CDR3 length: 15 residues. The V end lost 4 bases, the J end lost 7 bases, and 18 bases lay between the germline ends. CDR3 residues: CASSPAGINGNIQYF. CDR3 nucleotide sequence: TGTGCCAGCAGCCCAGCAGGGATTAATGGTAACATTCAGTACTTC.

V gene TRBV3-1 (or the pseudogene TRBV3-2) combines with J gene TRBJ1-2; D perhaps matches TRBD1 (5 bases). CDR3 size: 16 residues. V shed 0 bases and J shed 5 bases, with 16 bases lying between them. Germline-derived CDR1 and CDR2 are LGHDT and YNNKEL (reference sequence). The CDR3 here is CASSQEEGFSPYGYTF. The CDR3 bases are TGTGCCAGCAGCCAAGAGGAGGGGTTCTCACCGTATGGCTACACCTTC.

The chain joins TRBV4-1 to TRBJ2-1; perhaps TRBD2 as D (6 bases). V was pared by 0 bases and J by 0 bases, with 15 bases between. The CDR3 is made up of 18 amino acids. The germline V gene has CDR1 MGHRA and CDR2 YSYEKL. DNA for the CDR3: TGCGCCAGCAGCCAAGATCTTTATGGGGGGACCTCCTACAATGAGCAGTTCTTC. Amino acid sequence: CASSQDLYGGTSYNEQFF.

Turning to this clone: This same CDR3 is encoded by further DNA sequences in the sample. V and J are TRBV18 and TRBJ2-7; D is possibly TRBD1 (6 bases). Deletions cut 0 bases from V and 3 bases from J, with 9 bases between. Germline CDR1 reads KGHSH; CDR2 reads LQKENI. CDR3 length: 14 amino acids. The CDR3 DNA sequence: TGTGCCAGCTCACCACCCACAGGGAACTACGAGCAGTACTTC. Protein: CASSPPTGNYEQYF.

The rearrangement joins TRBV2 to TRBJ2-7, with D perhaps matching TRBD1 (6 bases). The CDR3 covers 15 residues. From germline, CDR1 is SNHLY and CDR2 FYNNEI. V gave up 6 bases and J gave up 0 bases, with 15 bases separating them. CDR3 in amino acids: CASRRDRLDSYEQYF. The CDR3 DNA sequence: TGTGCCAGCAGAAGAGACAGGCTGGACTCCTACGAGCAGTACTTC.

The chain is built from TRBV5-1 and TRBJ2-1; 8 bases agree with TRBD2. Germline trimming cut 1 base from V and 5 bases from J; bases unmatched to any gene: 8. This CDR3 is 16 amino acids long. In germline, CDR1 is SGHRS, CDR2 YFSETQ. The CDR3 DNA is TGCGCCAGCAGCTTGACAGCGGGAGCGGCCGACAATGAGCAGTTCTTC. The encoded protein is CASSLTAGAADNEQFF.

The chain couples TRBV19 to TRBJ1-6, with D unresolved. The CDR3 is 16 amino acids. CDR1 and CDR2 from the germline V gene are LNHDA and SQIVND (reference sequence). The V and J ends lost 7 bases and 2 bases respectively, with 15 bases between them. For the CDR3, the DNA is TGTGCCAGTACGGCCAGAGGGATCACCTATAATTCACCCCTCCACTTT. Encoded protein: CASTARGITYNSPLHF.

This chain connects TRBV5-1 to TRBJ2-4, with 8 bases aligning to TRBD1. Germline-derived CDR1 and CDR2 are SGHRS and YFSETQ. V shed 0 bases and J 7 bases; nucleotides not matched to a gene: 3. This CDR3 has 14 residues. CDR3 in amino acids: CASSLGTGMNIQYF. The CDR3 DNA reads TGCGCCAGCAGCTTGGGGACAGGGATGAACATTCAGTACTTC.

CDR3 residues: CSVEALTMDYTF. The CDR3 DNA is TGCAGCGTTGAAGCCTTAACTATGGACTACACCTTC. This chain connects TRBV29-1 to TRBJ1-2; the D is unclear. The CDR3 extends over 12 amino acids. The V and J ends lost 1 base and 10 bases respectively, with 13 bases between them. Germline V gene lookup returns CDR1 SQVTM and CDR2 ANQGSEA.

This clone was observed a few times. This chain joins TRBV6-5 and TRBJ2-7, with TRBD2 matching over 11 bases. The germline V gene encodes CDR1 MNHEY and CDR2 SVGAGI. This CDR3 has 14 amino acids. V lost 6 bases, J lost 3 bases, and 4 bases stayed unmatched. The CDR3 nucleotides are TGTGCCAGCAGGGTCGGGACTAGCGGCTACGAGCAGTACTTC. Its protein is CASRVGTSGYEQYF.